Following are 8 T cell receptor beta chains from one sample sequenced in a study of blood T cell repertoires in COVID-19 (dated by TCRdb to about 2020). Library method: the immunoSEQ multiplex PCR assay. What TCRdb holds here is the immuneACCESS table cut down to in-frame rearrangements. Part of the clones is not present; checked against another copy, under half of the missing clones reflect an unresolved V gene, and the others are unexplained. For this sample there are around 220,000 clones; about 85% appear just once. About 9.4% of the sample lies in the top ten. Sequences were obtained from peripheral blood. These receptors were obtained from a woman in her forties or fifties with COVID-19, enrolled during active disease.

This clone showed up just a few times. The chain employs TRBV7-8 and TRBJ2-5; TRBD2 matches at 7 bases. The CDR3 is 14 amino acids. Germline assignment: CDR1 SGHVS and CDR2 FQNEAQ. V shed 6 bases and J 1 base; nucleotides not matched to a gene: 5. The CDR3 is CASRPERGQETQYF. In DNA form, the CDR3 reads TGTGCCAGCAGACCTGAGCGGGGCCAAGAGACCCAGTACTTC.

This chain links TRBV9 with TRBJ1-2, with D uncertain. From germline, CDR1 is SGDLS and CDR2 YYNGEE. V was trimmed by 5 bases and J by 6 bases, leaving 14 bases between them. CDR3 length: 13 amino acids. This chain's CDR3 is CASSRESNDGYTF. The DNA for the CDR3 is TGTGCCAGCAGTCGAGAATCCAACGATGGCTACACCTTC.

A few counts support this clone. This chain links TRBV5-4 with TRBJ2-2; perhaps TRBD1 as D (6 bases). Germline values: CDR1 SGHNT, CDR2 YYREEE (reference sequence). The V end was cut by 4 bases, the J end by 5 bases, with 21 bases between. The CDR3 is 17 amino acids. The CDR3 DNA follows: TGTGCCAGCAGCCCATTAACAGGGCGTTCGGGAACCGGGGAGCTGTTTTTT. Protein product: CASSPLTGRSGTGELFF.

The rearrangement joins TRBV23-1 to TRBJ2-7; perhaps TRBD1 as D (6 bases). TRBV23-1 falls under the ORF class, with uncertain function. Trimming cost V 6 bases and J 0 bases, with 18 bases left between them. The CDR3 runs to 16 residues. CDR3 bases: TGCGCCAGCAGGGGAATCGGACAGTTCAGCTCCTACGAGCAGTACTTC. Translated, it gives CASRGIGQFSSYEQYF.

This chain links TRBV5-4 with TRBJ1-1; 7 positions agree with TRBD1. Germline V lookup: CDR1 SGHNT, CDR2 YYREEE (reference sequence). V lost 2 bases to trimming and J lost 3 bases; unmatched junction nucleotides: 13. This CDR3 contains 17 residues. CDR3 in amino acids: CASSLFMGQGVDTEAFF. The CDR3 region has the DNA TGTGCCAGCAGCTTATTTATGGGGCAGGGGGTCGACACTGAAGCTTTCTTT.

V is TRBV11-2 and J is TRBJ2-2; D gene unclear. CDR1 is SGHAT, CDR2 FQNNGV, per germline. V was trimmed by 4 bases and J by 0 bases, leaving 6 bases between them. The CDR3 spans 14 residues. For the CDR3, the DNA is TGTGCCAGCAGCTGGGCTACGAACACCGGGGAGCTGTTTTTT. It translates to CASSWATNTGELFF.

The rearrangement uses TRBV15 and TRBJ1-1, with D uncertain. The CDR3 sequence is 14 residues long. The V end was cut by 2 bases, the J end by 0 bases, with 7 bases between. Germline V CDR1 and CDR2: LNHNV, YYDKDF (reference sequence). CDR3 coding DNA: TGTGCCACCAGCAGAAATACTTTGAACACTGAAGCTTTCTTT. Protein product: CATSRNTLNTEAFF.

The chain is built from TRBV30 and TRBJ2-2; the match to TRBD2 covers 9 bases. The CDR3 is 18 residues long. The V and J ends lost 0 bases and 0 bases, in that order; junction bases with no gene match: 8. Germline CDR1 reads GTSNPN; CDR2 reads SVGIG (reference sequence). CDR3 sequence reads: CAWSVKTSGPTNTGELFF. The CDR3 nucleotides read TGTGCCTGGAGTGTCAAAACTAGCGGGCCGACGAACACCGGGGAGCTGTTTTTT.